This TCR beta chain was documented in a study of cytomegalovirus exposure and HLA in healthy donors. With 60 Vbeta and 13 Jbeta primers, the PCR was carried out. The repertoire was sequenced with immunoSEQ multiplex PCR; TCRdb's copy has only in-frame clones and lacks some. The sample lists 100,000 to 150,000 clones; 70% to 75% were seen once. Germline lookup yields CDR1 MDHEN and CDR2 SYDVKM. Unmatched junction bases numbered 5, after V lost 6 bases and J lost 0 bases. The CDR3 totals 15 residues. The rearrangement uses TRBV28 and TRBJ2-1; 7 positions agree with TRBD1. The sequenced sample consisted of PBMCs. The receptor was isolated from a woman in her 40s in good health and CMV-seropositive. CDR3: CASRPGTVSYNEQFF. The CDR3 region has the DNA TGTGCCAGCAGGCCCGGGACAGTCTCCTACAATGAGCAGTTCTTC.